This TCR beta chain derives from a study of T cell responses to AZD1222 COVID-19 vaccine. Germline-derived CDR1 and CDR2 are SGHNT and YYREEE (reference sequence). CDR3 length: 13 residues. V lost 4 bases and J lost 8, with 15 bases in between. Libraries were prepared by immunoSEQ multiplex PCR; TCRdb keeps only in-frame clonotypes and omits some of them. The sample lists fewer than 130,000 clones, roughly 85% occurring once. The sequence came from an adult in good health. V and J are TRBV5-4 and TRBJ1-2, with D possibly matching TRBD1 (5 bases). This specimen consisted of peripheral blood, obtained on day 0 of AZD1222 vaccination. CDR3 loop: CASSPDRTRGYTF. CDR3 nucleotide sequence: TGTGCCAGCAGCCCCGACAGAACGAGGGGCTACACCTTC.